This TCR beta chain originates from a study of response to subunit inactivated influenza vaccine. TCRdb re-called the RT-PCR reads through MiXCR, storing one row per CDR3 protein. The sample includes 450,000 to 600,000 distinct CDR3 sequences, about 15% of them seen just once. In germline, CDR1 is SGDLS, CDR2 YYNGEE. V gave up 2 bases and J gave up 1 base, with 14 bases separating them. This CDR3 has 16 amino acids. This chain uses TRBV9 with TRBJ2-3; tentatively, D is TRBD1 (5 bases). Sequencing was performed on CD4+ T cells sorted from PBMCs, taken around 2 years after vaccination. The sequence was obtained from a man in his fifties or sixties who received an inactivated influenza vaccine. The CDR3 spells CASSVQGEPRTDTQYF. The CDR3, as DNA: TGTGCCAGCAGCGTCCAGGGCGAACCGCGCACAGATACGCAGTATTTT. Combining the CDR3 with reference TRBV9 and TRBJ2-3 gives the whole variable domain DSGVTQTPKHLITATGQRVTLRCSPRSGDLSVYWYQQSLDQGLQFLIQYYNGEERAKGNILERFSAQQFPDLHSELNLSSLELGDSALYFCASSVQGEPRTDTQYFGPGTRLTVL.